A selection of T cell receptor beta chains follows, all from one sample in a study of blood T cells in healthy people across ages. TCRdb re-analysed the 5' RACE reads in MiXCR, keeping a single row per CDR3 protein. The table has 600,000 or so distinct CDR3 sequences, approximately 30% seen once. Sample: blood. The receptors derive from a woman at least 80 years old in good health. Each CDR3 is given with its conserved first and last residue. The D gene is left open where the match is weak.

V gene,D gene,J gene,CDR3 protein
TRBV20-1,TRBD2,TRBJ2-1,CSARPARTSGRIPNEQFF
TRBV7-2,TRBD1,TRBJ1-4,CASSLESGQEKLFF
TRBV5-8,TRBD2,TRBJ2-1,CASSHEYGRDSYNEQFF
TRBV6-5,TRBD1,TRBJ1-2,CASSSDRAPYGYTF
TRBV29-1,TRBD1,TRBJ2-3,CSVRQGAQTDTQYF
TRBV3-1,TRBD1,TRBJ1-2,CVSSQEAGGPFYGYTF
TRBV27,TRBD2,TRBJ2-7,CASSLIAGGPYEQYF
TRBV9,NA,TRBJ2-6,CASSVGGRVPAGANVLTF
TRBV20-1,TRBD2,TRBJ2-1,CSATSLTSGYNEQFF
TRBV7-2,NA,TRBJ2-2,CASSWANTGELFF
TRBV6-2/TRBV6-3,NA,TRBJ2-3,CVSSYSSGGSTDTQYF
TRBV2,NA,TRBJ2-1,CASSADSEQFF
TRBV30,TRBD1,TRBJ1-2,CAWSVHRGWFGYTF
TRBV18,NA,TRBJ1-2,CTSSPIFRTDVGDYTF
TRBV20-1,NA,TRBJ1-2,CSASYRGDSNYGYTF
TRBV20-1,TRBD2,TRBJ2-1,CSATVRLAGGQFF
TRBV5-1,NA,TRBJ2-3,CASSLVQGGGTQYF
TRBV20-1,TRBD2,TRBJ2-7,CSARPLAGDFGSYEQYF
TRBV20-1,TRBD1,TRBJ2-7,CSASRGQGAVYEQYF
TRBV30,TRBD1,TRBJ1-1,CASGQGATGRVNTEAFF
TRBV20-1,NA,TRBJ2-3,CSARDKGRGGDTQYF
TRBV20-1,NA,TRBJ2-4,CSARDPRGQNIQYF
TRBV6-1,NA,TRBJ2-6,CASSETELSGANVLTF
TRBV5-5,NA,TRBJ1-1,CASSWGWGNTEAFF
TRBV3-1,NA,TRBJ1-2,CASSQEKDGARGGYTF
TRBV2,NA,TRBJ1-2,CASSEGLRDDYGYTF
TRBV20-1,NA,TRBJ2-1,CSATRTGRRYNEQFF
TRBV5-4,NA,TRBJ2-5,CASSLDPQGHNEQYF
TRBV6-6,NA,TRBJ2-4,CASSTDQRQYF
TRBV28,TRBD2,TRBJ2-2,CASSPAGGGTGELFF
TRBV7-8,NA,TRBJ1-2,CASSLGSGNGYTF
TRBV7-2,TRBD2,TRBJ2-7,CASSRAGVHSYEQYF
TRBV6-5,NA,TRBJ2-7,CASSYGGFGEQYF
TRBV20-1,TRBD2,TRBJ2-3,CSAAVWGGADTQYF
TRBV19,NA,TRBJ2-4,CASSISAGGVKNIQYF
TRBV4-1,NA,TRBJ2-5,CASSQDSPGALQETQYF
TRBV4-1,TRBD1,TRBJ2-7,CASSQALPGQGAPHEQYF
TRBV20-1,TRBD2,TRBJ2-3,CSAEGLAGLSDTQYF
TRBV20-1,NA,TRBJ2-5,CSAGGVQETQYF
TRBV28,NA,TRBJ1-5,CASSLGHHSNQPQHF
TRBV7-2,TRBD2,TRBJ2-3,CASSHRLTSGRADTQYF
TRBV20-1,TRBD1,TRBJ1-5,CSATDTGDQPQHF
TRBV5-1,NA,TRBJ2-2,CASVPGPRATGELFF